This T cell receptor (beta chain) was captured by sequencing in a study of shared clonotypes between healthy human individuals. Study-wide background: Three plates each covered CD4 naive and memory; CD8 naive two, CD8 memory one.

The V end lost 0 bases, the J end lost 1 base, and 6 bases lay between the germline ends. CDR1 is MRHNA, CDR2 SNTAGT, per germline. The CDR3 is 15 residues long. CD45RO-negative CD8 cells positively selected for CCR7 made up the naive population, which excluded terminally differentiated effector memory CD45RA+ cells. For every subset, genomic DNA was evenly distributed across several immunoSEQ plates. Only in-frame clones appear in the TCRdb table, and some are missing; sequencing was by immunoSEQ multiplex PCR. The sample has more than 600,000 clones; under 95% are singletons. The genes are TRBV6-4 and TRBJ2-2; no clear D. The TCR was taken from a man aged 25-40 years in good health. The sequenced material came from naive CD8+ T cells sorted from blood. CDR3 DNA sequence: TGTGCCAGCAGTGACTCCGGTGGGAACACCGGGGAGCTGTTTTTT. The encoded protein is CASSDSGGNTGELFF.